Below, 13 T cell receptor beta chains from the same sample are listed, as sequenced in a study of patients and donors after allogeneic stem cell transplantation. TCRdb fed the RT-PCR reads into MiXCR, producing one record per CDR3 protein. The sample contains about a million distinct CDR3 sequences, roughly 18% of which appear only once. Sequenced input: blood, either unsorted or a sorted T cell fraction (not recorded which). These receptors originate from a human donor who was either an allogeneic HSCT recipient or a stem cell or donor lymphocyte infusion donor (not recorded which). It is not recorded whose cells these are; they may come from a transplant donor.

Written as DNA, the CDR3 is TGTGCCAGCAGTTTTGCACCGAACACCGGGGAGCTGTTTTTT. It translates to CASSFAPNTGELFF. This chain connects TRBV27 to TRBJ2-2, with D unclear. This CDR3 region has 14 residues. V was trimmed by 3 bases and J by 0 bases, leaving 5 bases between them. The germline V gene encodes CDR1 MNHEY and CDR2 SMNVEV (reference sequence).

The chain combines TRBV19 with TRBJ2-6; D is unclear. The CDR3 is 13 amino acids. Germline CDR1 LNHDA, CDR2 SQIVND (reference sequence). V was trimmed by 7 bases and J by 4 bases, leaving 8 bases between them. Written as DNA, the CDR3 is TGTGCCAGTACCCTGGGGGGGGCCAACGTCCTGACTTTC. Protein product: CASTLGGANVLTF. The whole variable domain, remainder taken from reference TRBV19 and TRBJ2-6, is DGGITQSPKYLFRKEGQNVTLSCEQNLNHDAMYWYRQDPGQGLRLIYYSQIVNDFQKGDIAEGYSVSREKKESFPLTVTSAQKNPTAFYLCASTLGGANVLTFGAGSRLTVL.

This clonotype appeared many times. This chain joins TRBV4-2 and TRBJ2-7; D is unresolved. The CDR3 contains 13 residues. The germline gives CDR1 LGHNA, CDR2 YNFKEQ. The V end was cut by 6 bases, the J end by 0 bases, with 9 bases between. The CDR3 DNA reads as TGTGCCAGCAGTCACCCAAGCTCCTACGAGCAGTACTTC. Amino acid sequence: CASSHPSSYEQYF.

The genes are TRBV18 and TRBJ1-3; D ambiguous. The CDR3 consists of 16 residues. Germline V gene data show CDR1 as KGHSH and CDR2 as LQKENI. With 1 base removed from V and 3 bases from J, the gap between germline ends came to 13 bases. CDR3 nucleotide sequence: TGTGCCAGCTCACCACAGGCCAGCCTGATTGGAAACACCATATATTTT. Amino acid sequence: CASSPQASLIGNTIYF. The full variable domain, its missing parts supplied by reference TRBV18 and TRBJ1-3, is NAGVMQNPRHLVRRRGQEARLRCSPMKGHSHVYWYRQLPEEGLKFMVYLQKENIIDESGMPKERFSAEFPKEGPSILRIQQVVRGDSAAYFCASSPQASLIGNTIYFGEGSWLTVV.

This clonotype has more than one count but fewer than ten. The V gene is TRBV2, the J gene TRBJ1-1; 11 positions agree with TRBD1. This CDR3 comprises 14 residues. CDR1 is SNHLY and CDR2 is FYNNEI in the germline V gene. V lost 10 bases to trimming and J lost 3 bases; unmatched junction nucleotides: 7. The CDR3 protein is CATGTGGGYTEAFF. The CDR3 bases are TGTGCCACCGGGACAGGGGGAGGGTACACTGAAGCTTTCTTT.

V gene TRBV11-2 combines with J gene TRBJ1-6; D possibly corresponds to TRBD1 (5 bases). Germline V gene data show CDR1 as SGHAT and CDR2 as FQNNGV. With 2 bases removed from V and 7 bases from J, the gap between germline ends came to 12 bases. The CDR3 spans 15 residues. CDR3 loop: CASSLIGTHNSPLHF. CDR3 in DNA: TGTGCCAGCAGCTTAATTGGGACCCACAATTCACCCCTCCACTTT. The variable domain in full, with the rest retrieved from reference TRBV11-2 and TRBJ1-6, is EAGVAQSPRYKIIEKRQSVAFWCNPISGHATLYWYQQILGQGPKLLIQFQNNGVVDDSQLPKDRFSAERLKGVDSTLKIQPAKLEDSAVYLCASSLIGTHNSPLHFGNGTRLTVT.

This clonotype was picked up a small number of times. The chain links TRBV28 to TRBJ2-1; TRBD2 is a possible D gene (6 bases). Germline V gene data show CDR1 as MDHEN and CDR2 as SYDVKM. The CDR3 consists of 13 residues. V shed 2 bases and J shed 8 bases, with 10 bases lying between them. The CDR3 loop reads CASSLGGLYEQFF. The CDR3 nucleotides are TGTGCCAGCAGTTTAGGGGGGTTGTATGAGCAGTTCTTC. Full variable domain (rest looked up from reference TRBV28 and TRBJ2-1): DVKVTQSSRYLVKRTGEKVFLECVQDMDHENMFWYRQDPGLGLRLIYFSYDVKMKEKGDIPEGYSVSREKKERFSLILESASTNQTSMYLCASSLGGLYEQFFGPGTRLTVL.

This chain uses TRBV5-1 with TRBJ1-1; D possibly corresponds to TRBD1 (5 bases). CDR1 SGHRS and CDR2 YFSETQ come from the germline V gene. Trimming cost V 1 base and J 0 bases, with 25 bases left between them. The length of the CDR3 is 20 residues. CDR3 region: CASSLTSTFNGALMNTEAFF. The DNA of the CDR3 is TGCGCCAGCAGCTTGACCTCAACGTTTAACGGGGCCCTTATGAACACTGAAGCTTTCTTT.

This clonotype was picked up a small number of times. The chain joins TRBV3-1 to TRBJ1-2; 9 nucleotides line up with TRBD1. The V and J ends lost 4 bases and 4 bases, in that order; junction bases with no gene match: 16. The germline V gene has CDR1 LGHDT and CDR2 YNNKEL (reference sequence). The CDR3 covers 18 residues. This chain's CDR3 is CASSRNPAGTGWTYGYTF. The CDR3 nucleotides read TGTGCCAGCAGCCGGAACCCGGCCGGGACAGGGTGGACCTATGGCTACACCTTC.

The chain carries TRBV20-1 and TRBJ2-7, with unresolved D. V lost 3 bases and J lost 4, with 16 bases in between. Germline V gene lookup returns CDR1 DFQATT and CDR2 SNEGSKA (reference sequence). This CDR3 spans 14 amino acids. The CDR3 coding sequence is TGCAGTGCTAGGAAACGGAGAGTGGGGTACGAGCAGTACTTC. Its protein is CSARKRRVGYEQYF.

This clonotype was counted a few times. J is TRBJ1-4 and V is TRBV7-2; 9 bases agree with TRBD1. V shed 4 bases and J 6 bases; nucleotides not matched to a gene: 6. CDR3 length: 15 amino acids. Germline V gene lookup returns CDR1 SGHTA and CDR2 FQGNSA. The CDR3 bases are TGTGCCAGCAGCTCCCGGGACAGGGTGGATGAAAAACTGTTTTTT. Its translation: CASSSRDRVDEKLFF.

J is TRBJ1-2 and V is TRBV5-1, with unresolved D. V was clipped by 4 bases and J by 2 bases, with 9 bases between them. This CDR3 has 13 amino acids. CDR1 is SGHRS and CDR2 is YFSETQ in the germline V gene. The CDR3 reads CASSEDANYGYTF. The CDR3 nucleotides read TGCGCCAGCAGCGAGGACGCGAACTATGGCTACACCTTC.

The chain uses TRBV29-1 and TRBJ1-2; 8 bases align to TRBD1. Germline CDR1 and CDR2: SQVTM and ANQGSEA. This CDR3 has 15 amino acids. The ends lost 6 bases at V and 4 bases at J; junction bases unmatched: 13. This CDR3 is CSVVKRQGPGYGYTF. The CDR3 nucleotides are TGCAGCGTCGTAAAGCGACAGGGGCCAGGCTATGGCTACACCTTC.